In its sample, the clone carrying this T cell receptor beta chain was seen many times. These data come from a study of regulatory T cells in long-lasting Graves disease. Arm-PCR with iRepertoire HTBI primers amplified the CDR3 regions for these TCR beta libraries. A single record per CDR3 protein comes from TCRdb applying MiXCR to the multiplex PCR reads. The data show 400,000 to 500,000 distinct CDR3 sequences, 16% seen once. This CDR3 region has 15 residues. Germline CDR1 reads SGHRS; CDR2 reads YFSETQ. Trimming pared 0 bases from V and 6 bases from J, leaving 12 bases between. Documented time point: newly diagnosed GD, antithyroid drugs for less than 3 months. The TCR library was made from RNA that had been extracted from PBMCs in TRIzol. EDTA tubes collected roughly 9 milliliters of peripheral blood. The sample was also reused in another study, on T cells in Graves' hyperthyroidism and ophthalmopathy. That study reports: Orbital computed tomography, thyroid ultrasound, serum thyroxine and TRAb, and clinical symptoms together informed the diagnoses.

This specimen consisted of peripheral blood mononuclear cells (PBMCs), obtained at new diagnosis, from a patient treated with antithyroid drugs. This receptor was taken from a woman between 18 and 30 years old with Graves disease. The chain employs TRBV5-1 and TRBJ2-2; possible D gene TRBD2, 6 bases. The CDR3 spells CASSLVAGSPGELFF. As DNA, the CDR3 is TGCGCCAGCAGCTTGGTTGCGGGATCCCCCGGGGAGCTGTTTTTT. The variable domain in full, completed from reference TRBV5-1 and TRBJ2-2, reads KAGVTQTPRYLIKTRGQQVTLSCSPISGHRSVSWYQQTPGQGLQFLFEYFSETQRNKGNFPGRFSGRQFSNSRSEMNVSTLELGDSALYLCASSLVAGSPGELFFGEGSRLTVL.